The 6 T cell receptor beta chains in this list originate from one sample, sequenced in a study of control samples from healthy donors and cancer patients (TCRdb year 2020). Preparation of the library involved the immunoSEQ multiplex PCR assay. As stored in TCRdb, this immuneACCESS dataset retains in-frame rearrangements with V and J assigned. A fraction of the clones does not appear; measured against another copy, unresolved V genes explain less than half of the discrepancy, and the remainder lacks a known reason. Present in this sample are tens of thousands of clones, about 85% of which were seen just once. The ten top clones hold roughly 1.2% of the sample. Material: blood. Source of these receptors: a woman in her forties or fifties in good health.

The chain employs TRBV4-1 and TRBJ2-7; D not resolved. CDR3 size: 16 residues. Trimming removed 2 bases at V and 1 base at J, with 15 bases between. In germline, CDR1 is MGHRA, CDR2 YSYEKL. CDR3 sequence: CASSQTGPVLSYEQYF. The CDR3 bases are TGCGCCAGCAGCCAAACCGGCCCAGTGCTTTCCTACGAGCAGTACTTC.

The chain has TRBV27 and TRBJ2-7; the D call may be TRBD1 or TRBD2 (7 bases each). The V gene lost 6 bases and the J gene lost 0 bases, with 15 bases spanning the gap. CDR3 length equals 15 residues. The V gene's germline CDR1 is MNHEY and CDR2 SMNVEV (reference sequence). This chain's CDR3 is CASSSAGQNSYEQYF. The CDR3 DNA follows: TGTGCCAGCAGCTCAGCGGGACAGAACTCCTACGAGCAGTACTTC.

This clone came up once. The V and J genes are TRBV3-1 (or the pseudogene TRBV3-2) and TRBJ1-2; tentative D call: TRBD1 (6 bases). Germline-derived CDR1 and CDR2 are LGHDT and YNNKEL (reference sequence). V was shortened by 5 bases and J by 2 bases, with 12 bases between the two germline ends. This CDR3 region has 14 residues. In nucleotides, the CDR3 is TGTGCCAGCAGCAGGCAGGGGTCAAACTATGGCTACACCTTC. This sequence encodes CASSRQGSNYGYTF.

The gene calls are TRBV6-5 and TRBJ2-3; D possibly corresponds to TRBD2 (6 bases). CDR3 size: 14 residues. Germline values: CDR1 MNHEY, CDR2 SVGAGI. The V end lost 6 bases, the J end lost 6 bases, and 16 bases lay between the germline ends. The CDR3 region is CASRGGGTGDTQYF. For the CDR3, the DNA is TGTGCCAGCAGGGGAGGCGGGACGGGGGATACGCAGTATTTT.

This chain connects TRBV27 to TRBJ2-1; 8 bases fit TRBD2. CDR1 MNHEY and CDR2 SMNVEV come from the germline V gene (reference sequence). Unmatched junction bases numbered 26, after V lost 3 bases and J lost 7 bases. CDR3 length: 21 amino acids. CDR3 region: CASSLGLRGLIAGKTVNEQFF. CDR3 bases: TGTGCCAGCAGTTTGGGGCTCCGGGGGCTAATAGCGGGAAAGACCGTTAATGAGCAGTTCTTC.

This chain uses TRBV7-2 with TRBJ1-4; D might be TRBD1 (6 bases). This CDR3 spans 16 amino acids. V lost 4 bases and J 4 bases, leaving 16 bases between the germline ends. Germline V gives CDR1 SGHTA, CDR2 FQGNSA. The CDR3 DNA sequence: TGTGCCAGCAGCTCCAGTGGGCAGGGGATTAATGAAAAACTGTTTTTT. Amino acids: CASSSSGQGINEKLFF.